The 9 T cell receptor beta chains listed next were all sequenced from one sample in a study of shared clonotypes between healthy human individuals. The method was immunoSEQ multiplex PCR; TCRdb's version includes in-frame clones alone and lacks a portion of them. Here the sample spans some 2,100,000 clones, approximately 94% being singletons. The sample consisted of naive CD4+ T cells sorted from blood. Subset here: CD45RA+ positively selected. These receptor sequences come from a man aged 18 to 30 in good health.

This clone has only one observation. The rearrangement joins TRBV29-1 to TRBJ2-7; D may be TRBD2 (5 bases). Germline CDR1 SQVTM, CDR2 ANQGSEA. There are 12 residues in the CDR3. With 7 bases removed from V and 3 bases from J, the gap between germline ends came to 13 bases. CDR3 nucleotide sequence: TGCAGCGCGGGTGGACTGGACTACGAGCAGTACTTC. It specifies CSAGGLDYEQYF.

This clone was seen more than once but under ten times. The rearrangement uses TRBV25-1 and TRBJ2-7; tentative D call: TRBD1 (6 bases). Germline V gives CDR1 MGHDK, CDR2 SYGVNS. This CDR3 is built from 16 residues. V was cut by 3 bases and J by 0 bases, with 15 bases left in between. This CDR3 reads CASSDPRTASSYEQYF. DNA for the CDR3: TGTGCCAGCAGTGACCCCCGGACAGCCAGCTCCTACGAGCAGTACTTC.

CDR3 nucleotides: TGTGCCAGCAGTGAAGGGGAATGGGCCATGGGAGGCTATGGCTACACCTTC. It is translated as CASSEGEWAMGGYGYTF. The rearrangement links TRBV6-1 to TRBJ1-2; D is ambiguous. The CDR3 loop spans 17 amino acids. The V gene's germline CDR1 is MNHNS and CDR2 SASEGT. The germline V and J ends were trimmed by 1 base and 4 bases, with 19 bases remaining between them.

This sequence joins TRBV2 and TRBJ1-1; 8 bases are a match to TRBD1. The germline V gene has CDR1 SNHLY and CDR2 FYNNEI. The CDR3 sequence is 14 residues long. The junction had 4 bases not matched to a gene; V was cut back by 6 bases and J by 1 base. The CDR3 is CASRTGTGNTEAFF. The CDR3 DNA sequence: TGTGCCAGCAGGACCGGGACAGGGAACACTGAAGCTTTCTTT.

This chain uses TRBV2 with TRBJ2-5; D gene uncertain. The V end lost 5 bases, the J end lost 8 bases, and 12 bases lay between the germline ends. The CDR3 contains 12 residues. CDR1 and CDR2 from the germline V gene are SNHLY and FYNNEI. The CDR3 here is CASSLTEPTQYF. Here the CDR3 DNA reads TGTGCCAGCAGTCTAACGGAGCCCACCCAGTACTTC. The whole variable domain, filled in from reference TRBV2 and TRBJ2-5, reads EPEVTQTPSHQVTQMGQEVILRCVPISNHLYFYWYRQILGQKVEFLVSFYNNEISEKSEIFDDQFSVERPDGSNFTLKIRSTKLEDSAMYFCASSLTEPTQYFGPGTRLLVL.

The rearrangement uses TRBV5-1 and TRBJ1-2, with no clear D. V lost 4 bases to trimming and J lost 5 bases, with 15 bases between them. Per germline, CDR1 SGHRS and CDR2 YFSETQ. The CDR3 contains 14 residues. This CDR3 reads CASSLGVLPYGYTF. The CDR3 bases are TGCGCCAGCAGCCTCGGGGTTTTGCCTTATGGCTACACCTTC.

In its sample, this clone was seen once. The chain carries TRBV6-6 and TRBJ2-7, with D maybe TRBD2 (5 bases). Germline loops: CDR1 MNHNY, CDR2 SVGAGI (reference sequence). The CDR3 spans 14 residues. The V end lost 5 bases, the J end lost 6 bases, and 17 bases lay between the germline ends. As DNA, the CDR3 is TGTGCCAGCAGTAACCCCACCGGAGGCGCCGAGCAGTACTTC. Protein product: CASSNPTGGAEQYF.

The genes are TRBV9 and TRBJ2-2; TRBD2 aligns across 7 bases. The length of the CDR3 is 18 residues. From germline, CDR1 is SGDLS and CDR2 YYNGEE. V lost 1 base, J lost 5 bases, and 14 bases stayed unmatched. CDR3 sequence (DNA): TGTGCCAGCAGCGTATTATCCTCCGGACTAGTGGTAACCGGGGAGCTGTTTTTT. As protein: CASSVLSSGLVVTGELFF.

DNA of the CDR3: TGTGCCAGTAGCAGGGGGAACACTGAAGCTTTCTTT. Amino acids: CASSRGNTEAFF. The chain couples TRBV9 to TRBJ1-1, with D possibly being TRBD1 (6 bases). The CDR3 runs 12 residues. Per the germline V gene, CDR1 is SGDLS and CDR2 is YYNGEE. The ends were cut back, 8 bases at V and 1 base at J, with 9 bases in the middle.